Listed below are T cell receptor beta chains from one sample, sequenced in a study of shared clonotypes between healthy human individuals. Profiled with immunoSEQ multiplex PCR; TCRdb holds only in-frame clones, not every one. The profile shows 700,000 or so clones, around 72% of them singletons. Sequenced material: memory CD4+ T cells sorted from blood. All receptors come from a woman aged 25 to 39 in good health. CDR3s include the opening cysteine and the closing phenylalanine or tryptophan. D genes are given only for firm matches. Part of the rows lack a size; the others show once, few, many or a class for expanded clones.

TGTGCCAGCATGACGGGAGTTAGTAGCACAGATACGCAGTATTTT | CASMTGVSSTDTQYF | TRBJ2-3 | TRBV25-1 | . | .
TGTGCCAGCAGCCGAAACGACAGGGACAATCAGCCCCAGCATTTT | CASSRNDRDNQPQHF | TRBJ1-5 | TRBV5-6 | TRBD1 | .
TGTGCCAGCATGGGACTCTACGAGCAGTACTTC | CASMGLYEQYF | TRBJ2-7 | TRBV28 | . | .
TGTGCCTGGAGTGTAATCGGCGGGACCACTGAAGCTTTCTTT | CAWSVIGGTTEAFF | TRBJ1-1 | TRBV30 | . | .
TGTGCCAGCAGCCCCCAGTGGGGGTCGGGCTATGGCTACACCTTC | CASSPQWGSGYGYTF | TRBJ1-2 | TRBV7-6 | . | .
TGTGCCAGCAGTGAACCCGGTGGACCAAATCACTACGAGCAGTACTTC | CASSEPGGPNHYEQYF | TRBJ2-7 | TRBV25-1 | . | .
TGTGCCAGCAGCTATGGGTGGGATGGCACTGAAGCTTTCTTT | CASSYGWDGTEAFF | TRBJ1-1 | TRBV5-6 | . | .
TGTGCCAGCAGCCTCAAGTCCGGGACAGGGGCCTTCACATTC | CASSLKSGTGAFTF | TRBJ1-2 | TRBV7-9 | TRBD1 | .
TGTGCCAGCTCACCTGGACCCTCCTACGAGCAGTACTTC | CASSPGPSYEQYF | TRBJ2-7 | TRBV18 | . | .
TGCAGCGTTGAATTGGTCACAGGCGGCGAGCAGTACTTC | CSVELVTGGEQYF | TRBJ2-7 | TRBV29-1 | . | few
TGTGCCAGCAGCCCTCCACGGTTAACCGGGGAGCTGTTTTTT | CASSPPRLTGELFF | TRBJ2-2 | TRBV11-3 | . | few
TGTGCCACCAGCAAATTCCACCTTTTAACTGGGACAGGGAACTACGAGCAGTACTTC | CATSKFHLLTGTGNYEQYF | TRBJ2-7 | TRBV15 | TRBD1 | .
TGTGCCAGCAGACCCCCATTCAGGAAGGGCTATGGCTACACCTTC | CASRPPFRKGYGYTF | TRBJ1-2 | TRBV28 | . | .
TGCAGCGTTGGGGACAGGGGAGCTGGAGGGGCCAACGTCCTGACTTTC | CSVGDRGAGGANVLTF | TRBJ2-6 | TRBV29-1 | TRBD1 | few
TGTGCCAGTAATCCGGACAGGGTCGGAAACACCATATATTTT | CASNPDRVGNTIYF | TRBJ1-3 | TRBV19 | TRBD1 | .
TGTGCCAGCAGCTCAAAAACAGGGTGGAACACTGAAGCTTTCTTT | CASSSKTGWNTEAFF | TRBJ1-1 | TRBV5-6 | . | .
TGTGCCAGTAGTTGGCAGGGAGGAGAGACCCAGTACTTC | CASSWQGGETQYF | TRBJ2-5 | TRBV19 | . | .
TGTGCCAGCAGTTTCGCGACTAGCCCCCCGACCGAGCAGTACTTC | CASSFATSPPTEQYF | TRBJ2-7 | TRBV6-5 | TRBD2 | .
TGTGCCAGCAGTTTTGGGAGGGCGAACACCGGGGAGCTGTTTTTT | CASSFGRANTGELFF | TRBJ2-2 | TRBV6-5 | TRBD2 | .
TGTGCCATCAGCCTAAATCCTGGGGCTACTGAAGCTTTCTTT | CAISLNPGATEAFF | TRBJ1-1 | TRBV10-3 | . | .
TGTGCCAGTAGTACTGGGACAGGAGTCTACGAGCAGTACTTC | CASSTGTGVYEQYF | TRBJ2-7 | TRBV19 | TRBD1 | .
TGTGCCAGCAGCGTAGTACTAGCGGGAGGATCAGGAGAGCAGTTCTTC | CASSVVLAGGSGEQFF | TRBJ2-1 | TRBV9 | TRBD2 | .
TGTGCCAGCAGGGAGGGACAGGGCGATCGGGACACTGAAGCTTTCTTT | CASREGQGDRDTEAFF | TRBJ1-1 | TRBV9 | TRBD1 | .
TGTGCCAGCAGCCCCTTGCTCGCGGGAGGGTACAATGAGCAGTTCTTC | CASSPLLAGGYNEQFF | TRBJ2-1 | TRBV11-2 | TRBD2 | .
TGTGCCTGGAGTTCGGGACGGGAGAACACTGAAGCTTTCTTT | CAWSSGRENTEAFF | TRBJ1-1 | TRBV30 | . | few
TGTGCCAGTATCCCGCAAGGAATGTCTGGCTACACCTTC | CASIPQGMSGYTF | TRBJ1-2 | TRBV19 | . | .
TGTGCCAGCAGTCCACAGGAAGAGGGGGAGCAGTACTTC | CASSPQEEGEQYF | TRBJ2-7 | TRBV7-2 | . | .
TGTGCCAGCAGCCCGCGGACTAGCTTGGCCAATGAGCAGTTCTTC | CASSPRTSLANEQFF | TRBJ2-1 | TRBV13 | TRBD2 | .